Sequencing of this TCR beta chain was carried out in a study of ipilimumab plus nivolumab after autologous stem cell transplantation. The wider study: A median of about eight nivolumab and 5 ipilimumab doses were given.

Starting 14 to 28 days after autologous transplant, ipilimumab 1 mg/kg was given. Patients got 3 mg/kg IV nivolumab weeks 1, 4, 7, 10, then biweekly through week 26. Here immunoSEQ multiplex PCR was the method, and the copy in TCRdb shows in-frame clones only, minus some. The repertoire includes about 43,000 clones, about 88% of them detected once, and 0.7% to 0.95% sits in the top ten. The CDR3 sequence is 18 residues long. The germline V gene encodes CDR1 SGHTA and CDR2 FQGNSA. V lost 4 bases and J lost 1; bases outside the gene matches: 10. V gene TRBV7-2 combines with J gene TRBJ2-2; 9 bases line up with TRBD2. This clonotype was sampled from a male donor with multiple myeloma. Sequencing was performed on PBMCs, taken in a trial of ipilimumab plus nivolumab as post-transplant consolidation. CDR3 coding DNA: TGTGCCAGCAGCTCCACCGGGGCGGGGGGGCTGAACACCGGGGAGCTGTTTTTT. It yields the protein CASSSTGAGGLNTGELFF.